A single sample gave rise to the 4 T cell receptor beta chains below, sequenced in a study of blood T cell repertoires in COVID-19. This table comes from immunoSEQ multiplex PCR, and its TCRdb copy is limited to in-frame clones, with some not included. Among approximately 210,000 clones, around 80% were seen once, and the ten largest hold roughly 7.6%. The sequenced sample was peripheral blood. Receptors were obtained from an elderly woman with COVID-19, enrolled during active disease.

The V call is TRBV7-3, the J call TRBJ2-5; D gene uncertain. From germline, CDR1 is SGHTA and CDR2 FQGTGA. CDR3 length: 13 amino acids. V was cut by 1 base and J by 5 bases, with 8 bases left in between. The CDR3 DNA follows: TGTGCCAGCAGCTTAAGGCCCGGGGAGACCCAGTACTTC. Protein sequence: CASSLRPGETQYF.

The rearrangement links TRBV6-6 to TRBJ2-5; 7 bases match TRBD1. V shed 2 bases, J shed 6 bases, and the junction held 3 bases outside the gene matches. The CDR3 has 13 residues. CDR1 is MNHNY, CDR2 SVGAGI, per germline (reference sequence). CDR3 amino acids: CASSYQGVKTQYF. The CDR3 DNA reads TGTGCCAGCAGTTACCAGGGGGTAAAGACCCAGTACTTC.

The chain links TRBV7-3 to TRBJ2-7; 7 bases map to TRBD2. Per germline, CDR1 SGHTA and CDR2 FQGTGA. V gave up 2 bases and J gave up 4 bases; unmatched junction bases: 2. This CDR3 is built from 13 residues. The CDR3 protein is CASSLGGRYEQYF. In nucleotides, the CDR3 is TGTGCCAGCAGCTTAGGCGGGAGATACGAGCAGTACTTC.

Of note for this clone: At one end the junction does not follow the germline gene, possibly because of a read error. The CDR3 DNA follows: TGTGCCAGCAGCCAACCTAGCGGGAGGGCGCACTTC. The encoded protein is CASSQPSGRAHF. The chain couples TRBV3-1 (or the pseudogene TRBV3-2) to TRBJ2-5, with 12 positions matching TRBD2. CDR3 size: 12 residues. CDR1 is LGHDT, CDR2 YNNKEL, per germline (reference sequence).